This T cell receptor beta chain was found in a study of blood T cell repertoires in COVID-19. Study-wide background: COVID-19 samples, acute and convalescent, were from the United States, Italy and Spain. PBMCs, B-cell-depleted T cells, or T cells were the source of the cDNA or gDNA that made up the material.

Germline V gene lookup returns CDR1 SEHNR and CDR2 FQNEAQ (reference sequence). CDR3 size: 17 residues. V was pared by 4 bases and J by 6 bases, with 24 bases between. Some clones are missing from TCRdb's copy, which holds only in-frame ones; the method was immunoSEQ multiplex PCR. The table includes roughly 200,000 clones, roughly 90% detected once. This clone has a single count. The chain is built from TRBV7-9 and TRBJ1-1; D is unclear. The specimen was peripheral blood. The receptor comes from a man aged 35 to 55 with acute or convalescent COVID-19. CDR3 protein: CASSSFPRDTMTAEAFF. CDR3 nucleotides: TGTGCCAGCAGCTCATTTCCCCGGGATACGATGACGGCTGAAGCTTTCTTT.